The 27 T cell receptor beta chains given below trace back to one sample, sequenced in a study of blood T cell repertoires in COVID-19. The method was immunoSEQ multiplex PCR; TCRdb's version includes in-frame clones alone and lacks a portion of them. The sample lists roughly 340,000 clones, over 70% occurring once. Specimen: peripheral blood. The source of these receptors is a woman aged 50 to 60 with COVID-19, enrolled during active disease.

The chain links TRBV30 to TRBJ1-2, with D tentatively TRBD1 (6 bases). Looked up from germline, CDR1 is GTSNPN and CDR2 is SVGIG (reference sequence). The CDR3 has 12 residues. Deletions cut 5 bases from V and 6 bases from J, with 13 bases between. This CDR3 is CAWALGANGYTF. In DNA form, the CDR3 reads TGTGCCTGGGCTCTGGGGGCAAATGGCTACACCTTC.

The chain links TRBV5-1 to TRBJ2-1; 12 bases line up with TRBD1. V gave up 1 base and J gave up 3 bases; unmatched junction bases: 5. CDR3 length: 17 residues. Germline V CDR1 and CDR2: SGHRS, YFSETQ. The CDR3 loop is CASSLRGTGGLYNEQFF. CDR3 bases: TGCGCCAGCAGCTTGAGAGGGACAGGGGGCCTCTACAATGAGCAGTTCTTC.

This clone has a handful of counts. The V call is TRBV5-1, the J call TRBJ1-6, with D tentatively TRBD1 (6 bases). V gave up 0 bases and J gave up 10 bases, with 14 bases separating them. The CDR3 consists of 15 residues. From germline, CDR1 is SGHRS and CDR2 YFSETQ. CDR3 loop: CASSLAPSGESPLHF. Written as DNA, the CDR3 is TGCGCCAGCAGCTTGGCACCCTCAGGGGAATCACCCCTCCACTTT.

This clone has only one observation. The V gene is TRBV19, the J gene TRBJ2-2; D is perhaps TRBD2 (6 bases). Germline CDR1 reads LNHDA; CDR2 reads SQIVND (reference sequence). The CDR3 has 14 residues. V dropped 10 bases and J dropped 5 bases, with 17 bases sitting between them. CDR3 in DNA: TGTGCCATTGGTTCGGGAGTTCGAACCGGGGAGCTGTTTTTT. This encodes CAIGSGVRTGELFF.

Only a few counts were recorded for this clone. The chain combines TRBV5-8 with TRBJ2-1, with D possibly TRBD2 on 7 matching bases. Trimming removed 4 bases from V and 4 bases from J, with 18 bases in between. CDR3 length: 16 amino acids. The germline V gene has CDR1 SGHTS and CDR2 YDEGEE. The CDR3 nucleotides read TGTGCCAGCAGCCCAAAAGGGGGGGCTTCTTACAATGAGCAGTTCTTC. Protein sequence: CASSPKGGASYNEQFF.

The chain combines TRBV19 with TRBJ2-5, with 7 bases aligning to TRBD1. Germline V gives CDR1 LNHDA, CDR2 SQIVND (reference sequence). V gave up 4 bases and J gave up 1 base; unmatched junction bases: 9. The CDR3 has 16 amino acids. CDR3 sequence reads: CASSNPRQGSQETQYF. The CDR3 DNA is TGTGCCAGTAGTAATCCTCGACAGGGAAGCCAAGAGACCCAGTACTTC.

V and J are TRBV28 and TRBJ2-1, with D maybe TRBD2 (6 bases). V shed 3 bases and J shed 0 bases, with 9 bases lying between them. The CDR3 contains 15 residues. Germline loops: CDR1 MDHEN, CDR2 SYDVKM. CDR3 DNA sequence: TGTGCCAGCAGTTTGGGGGGAAGCTCCTACAATGAGCAGTTCTTC. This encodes CASSLGGSSYNEQFF. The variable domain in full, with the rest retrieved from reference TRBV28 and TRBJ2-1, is DVKVTQSSRYLVKRTGEKVFLECVQDMDHENMFWYRQDPGLGLRLIYFSYDVKMKEKGDIPEGYSVSREKKERFSLILESASTNQTSMYLCASSLGGSSYNEQFFGPGTRLTVL.

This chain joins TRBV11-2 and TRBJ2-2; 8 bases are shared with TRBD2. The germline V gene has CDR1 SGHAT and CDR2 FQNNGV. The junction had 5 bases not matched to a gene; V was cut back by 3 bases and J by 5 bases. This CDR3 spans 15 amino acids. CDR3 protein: CASSLTSAVTGELFF. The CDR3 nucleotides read TGTGCCAGCAGCTTGACTAGCGCTGTGACCGGGGAGCTGTTTTTT.

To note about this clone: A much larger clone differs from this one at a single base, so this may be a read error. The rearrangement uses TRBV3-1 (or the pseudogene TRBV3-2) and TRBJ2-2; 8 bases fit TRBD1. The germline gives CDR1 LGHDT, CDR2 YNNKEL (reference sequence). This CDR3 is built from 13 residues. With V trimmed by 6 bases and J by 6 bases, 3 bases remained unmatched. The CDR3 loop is CASSQQGAGELFF. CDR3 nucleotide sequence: TGTGCCAGCAGTCAACAGGGGGCCGGGGAGCTGTTTTTT.

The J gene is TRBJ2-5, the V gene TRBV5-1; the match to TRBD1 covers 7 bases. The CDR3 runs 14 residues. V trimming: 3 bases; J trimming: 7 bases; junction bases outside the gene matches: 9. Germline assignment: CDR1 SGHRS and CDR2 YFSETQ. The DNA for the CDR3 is TGCGCCAGCAGCTCGTTCGACAGGGTAGGGACCCAGTACTTC. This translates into CASSSFDRVGTQYF.

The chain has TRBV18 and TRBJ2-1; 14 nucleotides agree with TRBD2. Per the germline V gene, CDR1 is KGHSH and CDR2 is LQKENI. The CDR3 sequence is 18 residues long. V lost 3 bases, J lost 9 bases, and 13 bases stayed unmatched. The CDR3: CASSPSLSPGLAGGEQFF. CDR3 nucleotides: TGTGCCAGCTCACCTTCTCTAAGCCCTGGACTAGCGGGAGGTGAGCAGTTCTTC.

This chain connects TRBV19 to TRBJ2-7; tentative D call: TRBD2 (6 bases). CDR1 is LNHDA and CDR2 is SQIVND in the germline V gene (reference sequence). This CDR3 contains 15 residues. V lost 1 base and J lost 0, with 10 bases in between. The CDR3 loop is CASSIGPTSSYEQYF. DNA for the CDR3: TGTGCCAGTAGTATAGGGCCGACTAGCTCCTACGAGCAGTACTTC.

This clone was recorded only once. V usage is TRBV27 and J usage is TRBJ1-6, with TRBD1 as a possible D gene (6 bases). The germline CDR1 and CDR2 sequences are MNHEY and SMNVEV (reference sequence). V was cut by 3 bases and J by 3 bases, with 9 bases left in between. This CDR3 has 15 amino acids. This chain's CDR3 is CASSFGDIYNSPLHF. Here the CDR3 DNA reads TGTGCCAGCAGTTTCGGGGACATCTATAATTCACCCCTCCACTTT.

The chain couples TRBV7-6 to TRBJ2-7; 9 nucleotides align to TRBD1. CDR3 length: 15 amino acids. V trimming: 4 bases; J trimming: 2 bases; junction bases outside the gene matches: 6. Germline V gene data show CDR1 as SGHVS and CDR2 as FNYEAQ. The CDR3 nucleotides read TGTGCCAGCAGCTCCAACCGGGACAGGGCCTACGAGCAGTACTTC. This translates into CASSSNRDRAYEQYF.

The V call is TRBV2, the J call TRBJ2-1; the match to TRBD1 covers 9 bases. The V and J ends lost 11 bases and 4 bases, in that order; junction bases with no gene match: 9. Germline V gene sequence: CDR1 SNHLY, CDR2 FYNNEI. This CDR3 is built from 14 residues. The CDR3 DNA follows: TGTGCCGCATCAAGTGGACAGGGGTACAATGAGCAGTTCTTC. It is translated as CAASSGQGYNEQFF.

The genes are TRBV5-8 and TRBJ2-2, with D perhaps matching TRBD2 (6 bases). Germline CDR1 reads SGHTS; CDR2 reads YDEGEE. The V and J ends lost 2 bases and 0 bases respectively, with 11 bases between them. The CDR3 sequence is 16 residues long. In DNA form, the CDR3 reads TGTGCCAGCAGCTTTTTAGCGGAGGCGAACACCGGGGAGCTGTTTTTT. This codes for CASSFLAEANTGELFF.

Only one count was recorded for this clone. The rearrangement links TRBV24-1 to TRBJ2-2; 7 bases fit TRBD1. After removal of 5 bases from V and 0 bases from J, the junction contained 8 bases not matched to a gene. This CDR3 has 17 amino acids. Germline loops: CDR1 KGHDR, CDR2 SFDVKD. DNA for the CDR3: TGTGCCACCAGTGGACAGGGCAGTAGCTCGAACACCGGGGAGCTGTTTTTT. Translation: CATSGQGSSSNTGELFF.

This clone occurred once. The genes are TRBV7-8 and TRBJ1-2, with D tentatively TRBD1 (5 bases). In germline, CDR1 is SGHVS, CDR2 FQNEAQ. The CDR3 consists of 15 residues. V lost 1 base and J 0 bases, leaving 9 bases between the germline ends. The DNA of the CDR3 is TGTGCCAGCAGCTTAGGTCGGGGGTCTAACTATGGCTACACCTTC. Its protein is CASSLGRGSNYGYTF. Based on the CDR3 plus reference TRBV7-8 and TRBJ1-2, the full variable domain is GAGVSQSPRYKVAKRGQDVALRCDPISGHVSLFWYQQALGQGPEFLTYFQNEAQLDKSGLPSDRFFAERPEGSVSTLKIQRTQQEDSAVYLCASSLGRGSNYGYTFGSGTRLTVV.

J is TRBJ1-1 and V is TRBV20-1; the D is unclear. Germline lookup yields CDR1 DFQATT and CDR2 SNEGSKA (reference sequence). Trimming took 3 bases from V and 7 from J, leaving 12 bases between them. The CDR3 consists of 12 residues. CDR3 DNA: TGCAGTGCTAGTTCCGGGGATGGTGAAGCTTTCTTT. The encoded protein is CSASSGDGEAFF.

CDR3 region: CAKGGGPYLYGYTF. In nucleotides, the CDR3 is TGTGCCAAGGGGGGAGGGCCCTATCTCTATGGCTACACCTTC. The V call is TRBV21-1, the J call TRBJ1-2. TRBV21-1 is an annotated pseudogene. This CDR3 contains 14 residues.

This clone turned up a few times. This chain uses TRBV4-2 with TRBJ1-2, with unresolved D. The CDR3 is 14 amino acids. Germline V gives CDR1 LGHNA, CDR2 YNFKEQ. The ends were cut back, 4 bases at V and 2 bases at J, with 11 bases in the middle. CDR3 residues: CASSPTSGNYGYTF. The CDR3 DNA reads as TGTGCCAGCAGCCCTACTTCGGGGAACTATGGCTACACCTTC.

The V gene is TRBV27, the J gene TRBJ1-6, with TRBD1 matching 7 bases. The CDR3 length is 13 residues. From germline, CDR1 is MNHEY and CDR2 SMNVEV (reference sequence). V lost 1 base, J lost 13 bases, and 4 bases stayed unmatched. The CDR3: CASSLYQGGPLHF. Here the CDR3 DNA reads TGTGCCAGCAGTTTATACCAAGGGGGCCCCCTCCACTTT.

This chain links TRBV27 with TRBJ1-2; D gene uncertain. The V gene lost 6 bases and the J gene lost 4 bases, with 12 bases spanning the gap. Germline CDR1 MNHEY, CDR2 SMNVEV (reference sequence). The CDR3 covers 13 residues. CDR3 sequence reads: CASRAHEGYGYTF. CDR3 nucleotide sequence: TGTGCCAGCAGGGCTCATGAGGGCTATGGCTACACCTTC.

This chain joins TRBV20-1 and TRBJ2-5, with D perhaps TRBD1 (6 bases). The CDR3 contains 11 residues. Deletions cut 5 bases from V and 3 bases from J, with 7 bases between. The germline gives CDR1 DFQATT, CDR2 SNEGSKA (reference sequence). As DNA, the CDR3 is TGCAGTGCTTACAGGGAAGAGACCCAGTACTTC. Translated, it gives CSAYREETQYF.

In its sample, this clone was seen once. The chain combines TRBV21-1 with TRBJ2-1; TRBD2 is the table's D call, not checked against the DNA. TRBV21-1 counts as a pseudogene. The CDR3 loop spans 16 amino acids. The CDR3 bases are TGTGCCAGCAGCAAAGTGGGACGGGAGGTATCGGATGAGCAGTTCTTC. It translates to CASSKVGREVSDEQFF.

CDR3 amino acids: CASGGGSSFTQYF. For the CDR3, the DNA is TGTGCTAGTGGTGGCGGGAGCTCATTTACGCAGTATTTT. This chain joins TRBV12-5 and TRBJ2-3; TRBD2 matches at 7 bases. The CDR3 runs 13 residues. Trimming cost V 5 bases and J 8 bases; bases outside gene matches: 7. The germline V gene has CDR1 LGHNT and CDR2 FRNRAP.

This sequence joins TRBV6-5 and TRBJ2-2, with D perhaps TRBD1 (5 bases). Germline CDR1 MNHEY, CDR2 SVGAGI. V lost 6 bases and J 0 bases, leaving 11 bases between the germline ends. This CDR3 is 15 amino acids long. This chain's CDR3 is CASSRPGSNTGELFF. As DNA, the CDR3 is TGTGCCAGCAGCCGACCAGGGTCGAACACCGGGGAGCTGTTTTTT.